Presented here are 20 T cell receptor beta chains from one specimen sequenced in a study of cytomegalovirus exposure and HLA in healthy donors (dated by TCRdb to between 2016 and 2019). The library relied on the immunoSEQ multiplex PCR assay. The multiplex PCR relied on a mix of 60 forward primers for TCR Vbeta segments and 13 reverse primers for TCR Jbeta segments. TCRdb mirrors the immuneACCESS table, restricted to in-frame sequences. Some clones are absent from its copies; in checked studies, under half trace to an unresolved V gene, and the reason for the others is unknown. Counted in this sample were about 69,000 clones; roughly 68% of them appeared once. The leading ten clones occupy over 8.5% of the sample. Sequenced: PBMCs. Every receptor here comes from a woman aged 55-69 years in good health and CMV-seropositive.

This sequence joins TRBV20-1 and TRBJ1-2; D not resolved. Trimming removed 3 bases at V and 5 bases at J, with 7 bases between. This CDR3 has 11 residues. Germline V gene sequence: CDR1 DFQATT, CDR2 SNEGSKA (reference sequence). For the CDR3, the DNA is TGCAGTGCTAGCCTACCATATGGCTACACCTTC. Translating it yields CSASLPYGYTF.

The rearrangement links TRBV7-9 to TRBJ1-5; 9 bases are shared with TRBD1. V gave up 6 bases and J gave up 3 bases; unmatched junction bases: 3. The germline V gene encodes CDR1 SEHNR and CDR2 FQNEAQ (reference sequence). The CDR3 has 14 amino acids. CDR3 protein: CASSWDRDNQPQHF. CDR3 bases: TGTGCCAGCAGTTGGGACAGGGACAATCAGCCCCAGCATTTT.

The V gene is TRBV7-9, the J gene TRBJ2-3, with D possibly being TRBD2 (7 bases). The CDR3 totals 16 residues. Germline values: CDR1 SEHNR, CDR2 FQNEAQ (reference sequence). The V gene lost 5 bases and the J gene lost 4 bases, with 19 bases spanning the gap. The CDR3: CASSPPIGRGSDTQYF. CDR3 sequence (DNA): TGTGCCAGCAGCCCCCCTATTGGGAGGGGGTCAGATACGCAGTATTTT.

The CDR3 sequence: CASSSTQGTDTQYF. CDR3 in DNA: TGTGCCAGCAGCTCAACTCAGGGCACAGATACGCAGTATTTT. The V call is TRBV11-2, the J call TRBJ2-3, with unresolved D. This CDR3 has 14 amino acids. V dropped 4 bases and J dropped 1 base, with 9 bases sitting between them. Germline assignment: CDR1 SGHAT and CDR2 FQNNGV.

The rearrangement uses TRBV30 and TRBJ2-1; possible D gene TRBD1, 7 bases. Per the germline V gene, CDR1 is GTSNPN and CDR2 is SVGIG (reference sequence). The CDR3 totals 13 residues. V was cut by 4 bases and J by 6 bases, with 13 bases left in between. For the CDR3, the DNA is TGTGCCTGGACCCAGGGGGGTTCCAATGAGCAGTTCTTC. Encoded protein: CAWTQGGSNEQFF.

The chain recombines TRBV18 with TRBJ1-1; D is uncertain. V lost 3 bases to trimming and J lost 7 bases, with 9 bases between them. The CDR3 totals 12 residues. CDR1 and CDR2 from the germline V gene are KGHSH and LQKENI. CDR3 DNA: TGTGCCAGCTCACCGAGGGCAGGTGAAGCTTTCTTT. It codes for CASSPRAGEAFF.

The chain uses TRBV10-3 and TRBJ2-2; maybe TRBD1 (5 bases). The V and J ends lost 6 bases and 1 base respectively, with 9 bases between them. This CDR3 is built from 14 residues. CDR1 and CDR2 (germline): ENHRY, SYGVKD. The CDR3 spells CAISGGQNTGELFF. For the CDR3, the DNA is TGTGCCATCAGCGGTGGACAGAACACCGGGGAGCTGTTTTTT.

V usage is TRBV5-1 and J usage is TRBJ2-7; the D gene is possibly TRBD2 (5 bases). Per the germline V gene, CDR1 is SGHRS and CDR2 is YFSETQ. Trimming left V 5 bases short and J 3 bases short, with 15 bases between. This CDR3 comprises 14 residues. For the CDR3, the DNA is TGCGCCAGCAGACTAGAGGAAGGGAGCTACGAGCAGTACTTC. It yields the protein CASRLEEGSYEQYF.

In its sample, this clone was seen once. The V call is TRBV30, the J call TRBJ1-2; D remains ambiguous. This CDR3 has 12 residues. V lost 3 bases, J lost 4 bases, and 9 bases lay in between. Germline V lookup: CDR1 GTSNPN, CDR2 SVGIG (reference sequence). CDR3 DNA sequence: TGTGCCTGGAGCTCTAATGGCTATGGCTACACCTTC. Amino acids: CAWSSNGYGYTF.

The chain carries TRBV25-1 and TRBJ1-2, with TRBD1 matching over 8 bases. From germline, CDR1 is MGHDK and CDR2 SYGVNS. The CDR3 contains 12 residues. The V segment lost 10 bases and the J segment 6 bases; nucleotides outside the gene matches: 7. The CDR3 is CATRTGQDGYTF. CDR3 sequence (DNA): TGTGCCACTCGGACAGGGCAGGATGGCTACACCTTC.

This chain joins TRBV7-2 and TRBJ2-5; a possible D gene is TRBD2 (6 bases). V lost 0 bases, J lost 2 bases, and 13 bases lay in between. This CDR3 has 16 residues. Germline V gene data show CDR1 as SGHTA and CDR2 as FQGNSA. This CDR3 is CASSLAWGGGQETQYF. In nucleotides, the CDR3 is TGTGCCAGCAGCTTAGCGTGGGGTGGGGGGCAAGAGACCCAGTACTTC.

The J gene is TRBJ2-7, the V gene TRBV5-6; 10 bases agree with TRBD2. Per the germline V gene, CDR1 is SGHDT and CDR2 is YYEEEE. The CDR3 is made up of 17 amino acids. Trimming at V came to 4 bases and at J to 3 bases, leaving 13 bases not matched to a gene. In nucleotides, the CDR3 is TGTGCCAGCAGCGCCGGACTAGCGGTAGCTGTAGGCTACGAGCAGTACTTC. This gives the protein CASSAGLAVAVGYEQYF.

The CDR3 region has the DNA TGCGCCAGCAGCTTGCGGGGGCAGGGAGGGATAGCCAAAAACATTCAGTACTTC. Translated, it gives CASSLRGQGGIAKNIQYF. This chain uses TRBV5-1 with TRBJ2-4; a possible D gene is TRBD2 (7 bases). CDR1 is SGHRS and CDR2 is YFSETQ in the germline V gene. This CDR3 region has 18 residues. The V end lost 1 base, the J end lost 0 bases, and 17 bases lay between the germline ends.

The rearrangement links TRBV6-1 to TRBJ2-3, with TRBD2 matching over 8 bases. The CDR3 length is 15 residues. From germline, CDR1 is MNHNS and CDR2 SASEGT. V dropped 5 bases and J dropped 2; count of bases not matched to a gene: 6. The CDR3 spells CASSQGLADTDTQYF. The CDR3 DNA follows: TGTGCCAGCAGTCAAGGACTAGCCGACACAGATACGCAGTATTTT.

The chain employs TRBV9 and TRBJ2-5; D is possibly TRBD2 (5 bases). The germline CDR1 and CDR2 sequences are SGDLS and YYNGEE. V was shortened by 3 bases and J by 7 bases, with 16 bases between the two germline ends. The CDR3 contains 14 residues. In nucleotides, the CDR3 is TGTGCCAGCAGCGCCTCGGACCCCCGGGGGACCCAGTACTTC. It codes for CASSASDPRGTQYF.

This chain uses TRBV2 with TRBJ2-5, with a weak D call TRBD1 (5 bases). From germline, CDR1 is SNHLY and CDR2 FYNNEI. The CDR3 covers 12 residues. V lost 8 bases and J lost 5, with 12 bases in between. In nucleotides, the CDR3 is TGTGCCAGCGGAAGGGGCTGGGAGACCCAGTACTTC. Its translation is CASGRGWETQYF. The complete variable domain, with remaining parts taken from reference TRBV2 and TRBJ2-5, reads EPEVTQTPSHQVTQMGQEVILRCVPISNHLYFYWYRQILGQKVEFLVSFYNNEISEKSEIFDDQFSVERPDGSNFTLKIRSTKLEDSAMYFCASGRGWETQYFGPGTRLLVL.

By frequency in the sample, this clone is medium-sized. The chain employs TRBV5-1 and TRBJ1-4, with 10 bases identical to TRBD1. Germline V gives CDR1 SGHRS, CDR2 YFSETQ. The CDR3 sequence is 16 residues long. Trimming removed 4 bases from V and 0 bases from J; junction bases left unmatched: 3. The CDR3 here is CASSRQGATTNEKLFF. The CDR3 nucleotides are TGCGCCAGCAGCAGACAGGGGGCCACAACTAATGAAAAACTGTTTTTT.

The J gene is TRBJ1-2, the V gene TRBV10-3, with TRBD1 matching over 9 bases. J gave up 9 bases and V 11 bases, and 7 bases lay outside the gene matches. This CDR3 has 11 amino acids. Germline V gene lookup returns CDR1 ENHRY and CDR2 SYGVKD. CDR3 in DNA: TGTGCCTTATGGACAGGGGAACGCTACACCTTC. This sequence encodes CALWTGERYTF.

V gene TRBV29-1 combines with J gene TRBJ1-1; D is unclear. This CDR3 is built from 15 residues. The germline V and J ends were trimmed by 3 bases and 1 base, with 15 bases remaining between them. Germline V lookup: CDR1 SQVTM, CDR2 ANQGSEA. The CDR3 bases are TGCAGCGTTGACAGGCGTTCCTCAGGGAACACTGAAGCTTTCTTT. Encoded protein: CSVDRRSSGNTEAFF.

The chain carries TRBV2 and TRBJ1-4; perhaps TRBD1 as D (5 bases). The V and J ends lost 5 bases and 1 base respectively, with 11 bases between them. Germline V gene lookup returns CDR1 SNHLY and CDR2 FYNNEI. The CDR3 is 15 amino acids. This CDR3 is CASSKRQRTNEKLFF. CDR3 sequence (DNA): TGTGCCAGCAGTAAGAGACAGAGAACTAATGAAAAACTGTTTTTT.